This T cell receptor beta chain appears in the sequencing data of a study of cytomegalovirus exposure and HLA in healthy donors. The PCR was carried out with 60 Vbeta primers and 13 Jbeta primers. TCRdb's table, derived via immunoSEQ multiplex PCR, lists solely in-frame clones and lacks some. The table counts 100,000 to 150,000 clones; over 1.5% lies in the top ten. Germline trimming cut 2 bases from V and 5 bases from J; bases unmatched to any gene: 11. The CDR3 contains 17 residues. Germline-derived CDR1 and CDR2 are MDHEN and SYDVKM. Turning to this clone: No antigen is known for it.

Points from the study as a whole: It was 160 or so TCR beta chains that were listed as cytomegalovirus-associated. A highly shared variant cluster was judged a likely technical artifact.

V and J are TRBV28 and TRBJ2-7; 11 nucleotides match TRBD1. Sequenced: PBMCs. The sequence derives from a young man in good health and CMV-seronegative. CDR3 bases: TGTGCCAGCAGTTTAGCGGGACAGGGGGAGATAGGGAACGAGCAGTACTTC. Translation gives CASSLAGQGEIGNEQYF.